Each of the 7 T cell receptor beta chains below was sequenced from the same sample in a study of T cell responses to AZD1222 COVID-19 vaccine. The protocol was immunoSEQ multiplex PCR, while the TCRdb copy is restricted to in-frame clones and leaves out a portion. Seen here are 75,000 to 95,000 clones, around nine tenths observed once, and the top ten hold less than 20%. The source was peripheral blood, collected on day 0 of AZD1222 vaccination. These receptors all stem from an adult in good health.

This chain uses TRBV15 with TRBJ2-5; possible D gene TRBD2, 6 bases. V lost 5 bases to trimming and J lost 1 base, with 17 bases between them. The CDR3 spans 16 residues. The V gene's germline CDR1 is LNHNV and CDR2 YYDKDF (reference sequence). In nucleotides, the CDR3 is TGTGCCACCAGCGGTCAGCCCGGGACTCTCCAAGAGACCCAGTACTTC. It encodes CATSGQPGTLQETQYF.

The chain joins TRBV7-9 to TRBJ1-4; D unresolved. Between the trimmed V and J ends, which lost 1 base and 8 bases, there was a span of 8 bases. The length of the CDR3 is 13 residues. Germline V gene lookup returns CDR1 SEHNR and CDR2 FQNEAQ (reference sequence). Written as DNA, the CDR3 is TGTGCCAGCAGCTTAGGATTTGGCGAAAAACTGTTTTTT. It encodes CASSLGFGEKLFF.

The chain combines TRBV28 with TRBJ1-4; 7 bases agree with TRBD1. The CDR3 contains 20 residues. Per the germline V gene, CDR1 is MDHEN and CDR2 is SYDVKM. The V and J ends lost 7 bases and 4 bases, in that order; junction bases with no gene match: 24. The CDR3 reads CASIIILPVQGRRGNEKLFF. The CDR3 DNA follows: TGTGCCAGCATTATCATCCTCCCGGTACAGGGGAGGCGAGGTAATGAAAAACTGTTTTTT.

The rearrangement links TRBV4-1 to TRBJ2-7; unclear D gene. This CDR3 is built from 14 residues. V lost 1 base and J lost 0, with 7 bases in between. Looked up from germline, CDR1 is MGHRA and CDR2 is YSYEKL. As DNA, the CDR3 is TGCGCCAGCAGCCAAGGGATATCCTCCTACGAGCAGTACTTC. This codes for CASSQGISSYEQYF.

The CDR3 region has the DNA TGTGCCAGCAGCTCCCAGGTAGGCGAGCAGTACTTC. Protein sequence: CASSSQVGEQYF. The V gene is TRBV5-4, the J gene TRBJ2-7; unclear D gene. The V end was cut by 3 bases, the J end by 6 bases, with 10 bases between. The CDR3 length is 12 residues. Germline V gene lookup returns CDR1 SGHNT and CDR2 YYREEE (reference sequence).

The V call is TRBV5-1, the J call TRBJ2-7, with D possibly TRBD1 on 6 matching bases. The CDR3 length is 13 residues. The germline gives CDR1 SGHRS, CDR2 YFSETQ. Trimming stripped 4 bases from V and 7 bases from J, with 15 bases between. CDR3 in DNA: TGCGCCAGCAGCCCCAGGGGCCGTAGTGAGCAGTACTTC. This encodes CASSPRGRSEQYF. Looking up the rest from reference TRBV5-1 and TRBJ2-7 gives the full variable domain: KAGVTQTPRYLIKTRGQQVTLSCSPISGHRSVSWYQQTPGQGLQFLFEYFSETQRNKGNFPGRFSGRQFSNSRSEMNVSTLELGDSALYLCASSPRGRSEQYFGPGTRLTVT.

This clone was picked up one time. The chain has TRBV12-3 or TRBV12-4 and TRBJ1-5; 7 nucleotides align to TRBD1. V shed 8 bases, J shed 7 bases, and the junction held 8 bases outside the gene matches. This CDR3 has 13 amino acids. The CDR3 here is CASQNRGRQPQHF. CDR3 bases: TGTGCCAGCCAAAACAGGGGCAGACAGCCCCAGCATTTT.